This section outlines one TCR beta chain sequence together with its context. The antigen remains undetermined. This specimen belongs to a study of shared clonotypes between healthy human individuals. For the study at large: Donor ages ranged 18 to 49 years: a couple of women, a few men. Study-wide results and caveats: Donors were few, which limited the genetic and exposure-history diversity represented.

TCRdb keeps only in-frame clones here, not all; method: immunoSEQ multiplex PCR. This table has millions of clones, more than 80% appearing once. Sequencing was carried out using naive CD4+ T cells sorted from blood. Subset described: CD45RA+ positively selected. The sequence was collected from a man younger than 35 in good health.

In DNA, the CDR3 is TGCGCCAGCATTTTCGGACAGGGGCGCACAGATACGCAGTATTTT. Protein sequence: CASIFGQGRTDTQYF. This chain joins TRBV5-1 and TRBJ2-3; 9 nucleotides agree with TRBD1. The CDR3 covers 15 residues. V trimming: 6 bases; J trimming: 1 base; junction bases outside the gene matches: 6. CDR1 is SGHRS and CDR2 is YFSETQ in the germline V gene.